A selection of T cell receptor beta chains follows, all from one sample in a study of high-grade serous ovarian cancer treatment subgroups. TCRdb keeps only in-frame clones here, not all; method: immunoSEQ multiplex PCR. The sample carries more than 15,000 clones, around 80% recorded once. Sequencing was done on a sample of tumor tissue. These TCRs come from a human donor with high-grade serous ovarian cancer. CDR3s include the opening cysteine and the closing phenylalanine or tryptophan. D genes are given only for firm matches. The listing skips clone size in some rows; elsewhere it reads once, few, many or a size class.

j_gene | v_gene | d_gene | abundance | CDR3nt | CDR3aa
TRBJ2-1 | TRBV5-4 | TRBD1 | NA | TGTGCCAGCAGCCGAGGGAGGGGACAGGGGAATATGGGCTACAATGAGCAGTTCTTC | CASSRGRGQGNMGYNEQFF
TRBJ1-2 | TRBV11-2 | TRBD1 | few | TGTGCCAGCAGCCAGGGACAGACCTATGGCTACACCTTC | CASSQGQTYGYTF
TRBJ2-3 | TRBV9 | NA | NA | TGTGCCAGCAGCGTAGCGGGTCTCACAGATACGCAGTATTTT | CASSVAGLTDTQYF
TRBJ1-4 | TRBV27 | NA | NA | TGTGCCAGCAGTTTATGGGGGGCGGCTAATGAAAAACTGTTTTTT | CASSLWGAANEKLFF
TRBJ1-4 | TRBV2 | NA | few | TGTGCCAGCAGGAGGACAGACAATAATGAAAAACTGTTTTTT | CASRRTDNNEKLFF
TRBJ2-1 | TRBV29-1 | TRBD1 | NA | TGCAGCTTCCAGGACAGGGCCTGGAATGAGCAGTTCTTC | CSFQDRAWNEQFF
TRBJ2-1 | TRBV19 | NA | NA | TGTGCCAGTAGTAGGAGGACAGTTTACAATGAGCAGTTCTTC | CASSRRTVYNEQFF
TRBJ2-1 | TRBV28 | TRBD2 | NA | TGTGCCAGCAGTGGGGCGACTAGCACCTACAATGAGCAGTTCTTC | CASSGATSTYNEQFF
TRBJ1-1 | TRBV7-9 | NA | few | TGTGCCAGCAGCCCTGTGGGGGAGAACACTGAAGCTTTCTTT | CASSPVGENTEAFF
TRBJ1-1 | TRBV12-5 | NA | NA | TGTGCTAGTGGTTTGGGGACCACCGGGGCTTTCTTT | CASGLGTTGAFF
TRBJ2-1 | TRBV14 | NA | NA | TGTGCCAGCAGCCAAGAGCACAATGAGCAGTTCTTC | CASSQEHNEQFF
TRBJ2-3 | TRBV7-6 | TRBD2 | NA | TGTGCCAGCAGCTTGGGGGGGGGAGTGAGCACAGATACGCAGTATTTT | CASSLGGGVSTDTQYF
TRBJ2-3 | TRBV7-2 | NA | NA | TGTGCCAGCAGCCCCGGGGGGCCTAGCACAGATACGCAGTATTTT | CASSPGGPSTDTQYF
TRBJ1-2 | TRBV7-8 | NA | NA | TGTGCCAGCAGCAAAGCGCCCAACTATGGCTACACCTTC | CASSKAPNYGYTF
TRBJ1-5 | TRBV27 | NA | medium-sized | TGTGCCAGCAGAATAGCAGGGGTGGGTAATCAGCCCCAGCATTTT | CASRIAGVGNQPQHF
TRBJ1-1 | TRBV5-6 | TRBD1 | once | TGTGCCAGCAGTTTTACAGGGGTCGGGGGTGAAGCTTTCTTT | CASSFTGVGGEAFF
TRBJ2-2 | TRBV6-5 | NA | once | TGTGCCAGCAAAACAGGGACGGGAACCGGGGAGCTGTTTTTT | CASKTGTGTGELFF
TRBJ1-3 | TRBV2 | NA | NA | TGTGCCAGCAGTGAAGGGGGGGCTGGAAACACCATATATTTT | CASSEGGAGNTIYF
TRBJ1-5 | TRBV30 | NA | once | TGTGCCTGGAATAAGGGCCAGAATAACCATCAACAGCCCCAGCATTTT | CAWNKGQNNHQQPQHF
TRBJ2-2 | TRBV19 | NA | NA | TGTGCCAGTAGCCCCTTGGGTACAGGGCGGAAGGGCGGGGAGCTGTTTTTT | CASSPLGTGRKGGELFF
TRBJ2-3 | TRBV5-1 | NA | once | TGCGCCAGCAGCTTGGGACCGGGGGGCCCTTTAGATACGCAGTATTTT | CASSLGPGGPLDTQYF
TRBJ2-1 | TRBV6-1 | TRBD1 | NA | TGTGCCAGCAGTGAGTGGGGGACAGGGAGGGTTAATGAGCAGTTCTTC | CASSEWGTGRVNEQFF
TRBJ1-1 | TRBV7-3 | NA | NA | TGTGCCAGCAGCTTATTGCCAGGGACTGAAGCTTTCTTT | CASSLLPGTEAFF
TRBJ2-5 | TRBV30 | NA | NA | TGTGCCTGGGGGCAGGGGGAGCGGGTCAGCGAGACCCAGTACTTC | CAWGQGERVSETQYF
TRBJ2-2 | TRBV2 | NA | few | TGTGCCAGCAGTCCTCGGGGCGGGACCGGGGAGCTGTTTTTT | CASSPRGGTGELFF
TRBJ1-2 | TRBV4-3 | TRBD1 | NA | TGCGCCAGCAGCCAGATGACAGGGGTGTTTGGCTACACCTTC | CASSQMTGVFGYTF
TRBJ2-7 | TRBV9 | TRBD2 | NA | TGTGCCAGCAGCGTATATAGCGGGAGAGGAGACGAGCAGTACTTC | CASSVYSGRGDEQYF
TRBJ2-7 | TRBV6-6 | TRBD2 | few | TGTGCCAGCAGTTACTCACTAGCGACCTACGAGCAGTACTTC | CASSYSLATYEQYF
TRBJ2-3 | TRBV29-1 | NA | NA | TGCAGCGTTTCCCCCCAACTAGCTGAATGGGCAGATACGCAGTATTTT | CSVSPQLAEWADTQYF
TRBJ2-4 | TRBV2 | NA | NA | TGTGCCAGCAGTGTTGTCCCAGGGACTGGGGGAAACATTCAGTACTTC | CASSVVPGTGGNIQYF
TRBJ2-1 | TRBV7-3 | TRBD2 | once | TGTGCCAGCAGCCCCCTCGGGCTAGCGGGAGACGTGGATGAGCAGTTCTTC | CASSPLGLAGDVDEQFF
TRBJ1-3 | TRBV28 | NA | NA | TGTGCCAGCAGTCCCGGGGGTTCTGGAAACACCATATATTTT | CASSPGGSGNTIYF
TRBJ2-7 | TRBV28 | NA | NA | TGTGCCAGCAGTTTGTTGTACGAGCAGTACTTC | CASSLLYEQYF
TRBJ2-7 | TRBV7-2 | TRBD2 | NA | TGTGCCAGCAGCTTAAGGGGAGGCGGGAGCTCCTACGAGCAGTACTTC | CASSLRGGGSSYEQYF
TRBJ2-5 | TRBV27 | NA | NA | TGTGCCAGCAGTCAACCGACGGGATACGCACAAGAGACCCAGTACTTC | CASSQPTGYAQETQYF
TRBJ2-2 | TRBV9 | NA | NA | TGTGCCAGCAGCCCATATCGGACCGGGGAGCTGTTTTTT | CASSPYRTGELFF
TRBJ1-2 | TRBV11-2 | NA | NA | TGTGCCAGCAGCTTAGCAGGGCCGCACTATGGCTACACCTTC | CASSLAGPHYGYTF
TRBJ1-1 | TRBV18 | NA | NA | TGTGCCAGCTCACCTACTTCTGAGAACACTGAAGCTTTCTTT | CASSPTSENTEAFF
TRBJ2-7 | TRBV5-1 | NA | NA | TGCGCCAGCAGCTTGGGTGTAGGGCCCTACGAGCAGTACTTC | CASSLGVGPYEQYF
TRBJ2-2 | TRBV19 | NA | once | TGTGCCAGTAGTAGTCCGGGAAGAAACACCGGGGAGCTGTTTTTT | CASSSPGRNTGELFF
TRBJ2-3 | TRBV5-1 | TRBD2 | once | TGCGCCAGCAGCGATGCTAGCGGGGACACTTATACGCAGTATTTT | CASSDASGDTYTQYF
TRBJ2-2 | TRBV7-2 | NA | NA | TGTGCCAGCAGGGTTCAGGCAGGGAGCCAAACCGGGGAGCTGTTTTTT | CASRVQAGSQTGELFF
TRBJ2-1 | TRBV13 | NA | NA | TGTGCCAGCAGCTTAGTAGGACAGTACAATGAGCAGTTCTTC | CASSLVGQYNEQFF
TRBJ1-2 | TRBV2 | NA | NA | TGTGCCAGCAGTGAAACAGGAGCTAACTATGGCTACACCTTC | CASSETGANYGYTF
TRBJ1-1 | TRBV9 | NA | NA | TGTGCCAGCAGCCCCCGCCCAGGCAACACTGAAGCTTTCTTT | CASSPRPGNTEAFF
TRBJ2-7 | TRBV5-1 | NA | NA | TGCGCCAGCAGCTTGGTTGCCACATCCTACGAGCAGTACTTC | CASSLVATSYEQYF
TRBJ1-5 | TRBV19 | NA | NA | TGTGCCAGTACCTCGGCAGACAATCAGCCCCAGCATTTT | CASTSADNQPQHF
TRBJ2-2 | TRBV10-3 | NA | NA | TGTGCCATCAGTGAGAATTCAAACACCGGGGAGCTGTTTTTT | CAISENSNTGELFF
TRBJ1-1 | TRBV9 | NA | NA | TGTGCCAGCAGCGACCGGGACCCTCTTGGGGCTTTCTTT | CASSDRDPLGAFF
TRBJ2-1 | TRBV10-3 | TRBD2 | NA | TGTGCCGCCGGGGGGGGATCCGAGCAGTTCTTC | CAAGGGSEQFF
TRBJ2-7 | TRBV11-2 | NA | NA | TGTGCCAGCAGCTCCCCGGACATGTCCTACGAGCAGTACTTC | CASSSPDMSYEQYF
TRBJ2-3 | TRBV20-1 | NA | NA | TGCAGTGCGAGCCAAGAGGATACGCAGTATTTT | CSASQEDTQYF
TRBJ1-2 | TRBV11-2 | NA | NA | TGTGCCAGCAGCCCAGGTCGGGGGGCAGACTATGGCTACACCTTC | CASSPGRGADYGYTF